This T cell receptor beta chain was sequenced during a study of blood T cell repertoires in COVID-19. In the study overall: The samples span acute and convalescent COVID-19 from the United States, Italy and Spain. T cells, B-cell-depleted T cells, or PBMCs provided the cDNA or gDNA that served as material.

Germline V CDR1 and CDR2: SEHNR, FQNEAQ (reference sequence). The CDR3 sequence is 15 residues long. V was pared by 5 bases and J by 4 bases, with 17 bases between. Individuals aged roughly 18 to 95 years were recruited from 20 to 25 US areas. Either two negative PCRs, clearance, or symptom resolution qualified Cohort 3 donors as recovered. The assay was immunoSEQ multiplex PCR, and TCRdb's table has in-frame clones only and misses some. The sample includes approximately 350,000 clones, roughly 87% seen only once; the top ten take 2.5% to 3%. Specimen: PBMCs or T cells enriched from blood (not recorded which). The chain combines TRBV7-9 with TRBJ1-2, with D tentatively TRBD1 (6 bases). The TCR originated in a woman between 25 and 40 years old who had recovered from COVID-19. CDR3 sequence reads: CASSQNDRRLYGYTF. The CDR3 region has the DNA TGTGCCAGCAGCCAAAACGACAGGCGCCTCTATGGCTACACCTTC. Full variable domain (rest looked up from reference TRBV7-9 and TRBJ1-2): DTGVSQNPRHKITKRGQNVTFRCDPISEHNRLYWYRQTLGQGPEFLTYFQNEAQLEKSRLLSDRFSAERPKGSFSTLEIQRTEQGDSAMYLCASSQNDRRLYGYTFGSGTRLTVV.